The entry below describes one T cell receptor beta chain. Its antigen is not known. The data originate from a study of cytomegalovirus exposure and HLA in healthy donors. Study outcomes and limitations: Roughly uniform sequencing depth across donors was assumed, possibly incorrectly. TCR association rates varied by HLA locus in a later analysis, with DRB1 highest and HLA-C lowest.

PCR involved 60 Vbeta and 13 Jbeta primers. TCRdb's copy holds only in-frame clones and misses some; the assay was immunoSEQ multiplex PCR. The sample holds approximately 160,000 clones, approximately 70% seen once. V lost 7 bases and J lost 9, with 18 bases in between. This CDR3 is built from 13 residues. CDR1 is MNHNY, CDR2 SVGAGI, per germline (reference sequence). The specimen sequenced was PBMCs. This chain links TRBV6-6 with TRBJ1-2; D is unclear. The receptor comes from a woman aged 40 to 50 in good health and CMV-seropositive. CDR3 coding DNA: TGTGCCAGCACCCTCGGGCGGGAAGGAAGCTACACCTTC. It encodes CASTLGREGSYTF.